The 28 T cell receptor beta chains reported below all come from one sample, sequenced in a study of blood T cell repertoires in COVID-19. Clones were read by immunoSEQ multiplex PCR, and TCRdb kept only the in-frame ones, dropping some. The table lists a few hundred thousand clones, around nine tenths of them singletons. Sequencing was performed on peripheral blood. The source is a woman aged 50 to 60 with active or convalescent COVID-19.

A note on this clone: The junction shows a germline mismatch at one end, possibly a read error. The rearrangement links TRBV7-9 to TRBJ1-6; tentatively, D is TRBD1 (5 bases). Germline values: CDR1 SEHNR, CDR2 FQNEAQ (reference sequence). The CDR3 is 14 residues long. CDR3 nucleotide sequence: TGTGCCAGCAGCCTAGCGGGCCAGGGTACACCCCTCCACTTT. Amino acids: CASSLAGQGTPLHF. The full variable domain, completed using reference TRBV7-9 and TRBJ1-6, is DTGVSQNPRHKITKRGQNVTFRCDPISEHNRLYWYRQTLGQGPEFLTYFQNEAQLEKSRLLSDRFSAERPKGSFSTLEIQRTEQGDSAMYLCASSLAGQGTPLHFGNGTRLTVT.

The chain employs TRBV5-8 and TRBJ2-7, with 12 bases fitting TRBD1. CDR3 length equals 15 residues. After removal of 6 bases from V and 5 bases from J, the junction contained 9 bases not matched to a gene. Germline V gene lookup returns CDR1 SGHTS and CDR2 YDEGEE. CDR3 region: CASILPGTGGDEQYF. The CDR3 nucleotides read TGTGCCAGCATTCTCCCCGGGACAGGGGGCGACGAGCAGTACTTC.

This chain connects TRBV11-3 to TRBJ2-5; TRBD2 agrees at 8 bases. With 5 bases clipped from V and 3 bases from J, the junction kept 8 bases outside the gene matches. This CDR3 comprises 15 residues. Germline lookup yields CDR1 SGHNT and CDR2 YENEEA. The CDR3 DNA reads TGTGCCAGCAGCGCCGGGACTAGAAATAAAGAGACCCAGTACTTC. Protein: CASSAGTRNKETQYF.

This chain joins TRBV28 and TRBJ1-2; TRBD1 is a possible D gene (6 bases). V gave up 2 bases and J gave up 3 bases, with 10 bases separating them. Germline lookup yields CDR1 MDHEN and CDR2 SYDVKM. The CDR3 sequence is 14 residues long. The CDR3 DNA sequence: TGTGCCAGCAGTTTAGGGGGGGCAGACTATGGCTACACCTTC. This gives the protein CASSLGGADYGYTF.

Only a few counts were recorded for this clone. Additional DNA sequences in this sample encode the identical CDR3. The chain employs TRBV12-3 or TRBV12-4 and TRBJ2-2, with a weak D call TRBD1 (6 bases). V shed 3 bases and J shed 6 bases, with 8 bases lying between them. This CDR3 has 13 amino acids. In DNA, the CDR3 is TGTGCCAGCAGTTTGCAGGGGCCCGGGGAGCTGTTTTTT. Its translation: CASSLQGPGELFF.

The chain couples TRBV9 to TRBJ2-5; 10 bases are a match to TRBD2. V was clipped by 0 bases and J by 2 bases; unmatched bases: 4. CDR3 length: 16 amino acids. The germline CDR1 and CDR2 sequences are SGDLS and YYNGEE. CDR3 sequence: CASSVASSGGQETQYF. CDR3 DNA sequence: TGTGCCAGCAGCGTAGCGTCTAGCGGGGGACAAGAGACCCAGTACTTC.

This clone was picked up a small number of times. This sequence joins TRBV7-2 and TRBJ1-3; the D gene is possibly TRBD1 (6 bases). Germline V gene lookup returns CDR1 SGHTA and CDR2 FQGNSA. V lost 1 base and J 3 bases, leaving 13 bases between the germline ends. There are 16 residues in the CDR3. The CDR3 spells CASSLVQGTFGNTIYF. DNA for the CDR3: TGTGCCAGCAGCTTAGTTCAGGGGACGTTTGGAAACACCATATATTTT.

This clone was detected once. V and J are TRBV2 and TRBJ2-5; the match to TRBD2 covers 9 bases. Germline V gives CDR1 SNHLY, CDR2 FYNNEI. The CDR3 has 20 residues. The trim removed 1 base at V and 3 bases at J, leaving 18 bases unmatched. The CDR3 loop reads CASSEDWASGDFHIKETQYF. Written as DNA, the CDR3 is TGTGCCAGCAGTGAAGATTGGGCTAGCGGGGACTTTCATATCAAAGAGACCCAGTACTTC.

CDR3 amino acids: CASSDRDRVNEQYF. CDR3 nucleotide sequence: TGTGCCAGCAGCGACCGGGACAGGGTAAACGAGCAGTACTTC. The chain is built from TRBV7-9 and TRBJ2-7; 9 nucleotides agree with TRBD1. CDR3 size: 14 residues. The trim removed 5 bases at V and 5 bases at J, leaving 7 bases unmatched. Germline CDR1 and CDR2: SEHNR and FQNEAQ (reference sequence).

The V call is TRBV7-2, the J call TRBJ1-2; 7 positions agree with TRBD1. This CDR3 region has 15 residues. Per germline, CDR1 SGHTA and CDR2 FQGNSA. With V trimmed by 6 bases and J by 7 bases, 14 bases remained unmatched. CDR3 nucleotide sequence: TGTGCCAGCAGTAACAGGGGTCCTGGATTCGGTGGCTACACCTTC. Amino acid sequence: CASSNRGPGFGGYTF.

The chain recombines TRBV7-9 with TRBJ1-5; D is possibly TRBD1 (6 bases). V dropped 3 bases and J dropped 1 base, with 10 bases sitting between them. The CDR3 has 15 residues. CDR1 and CDR2 from the germline V gene are SEHNR and FQNEAQ (reference sequence). The CDR3 loop is CASSFAGASNQPQHF. The CDR3 coding sequence is TGTGCCAGCAGCTTCGCGGGGGCGAGCAATCAGCCCCAGCATTTT.

The chain uses TRBV5-8 and TRBJ1-4; TRBD1 matches 11 bases. CDR3 size: 17 residues. From germline, CDR1 is SGHTS and CDR2 YDEGEE. Losses at the gene ends were 4 bases for V and 2 bases for J; bases not matched to a gene: 7. This chain's CDR3 is CASSEDRGQGTNEKLFF. As DNA, the CDR3 is TGTGCCAGCAGCGAGGACAGGGGGCAAGGGACTAATGAAAAACTGTTTTTT.

V is TRBV6-2 or TRBV6-3 and J is TRBJ2-7; the match to TRBD1 covers 8 bases. The junction had 4 bases not matched to a gene; V was cut back by 4 bases and J by 5 bases. This CDR3 is 13 amino acids long. CDR1 is MNHEY, CDR2 SVGEGT, per germline. CDR3: CASSLTGVDEQYF. DNA of the CDR3: TGTGCCAGCAGTTTGACAGGGGTTGACGAGCAGTACTTC.

J is TRBJ2-5 and V is TRBV7-3; TRBD2 is a possible D gene (6 bases). The CDR3 has 13 amino acids. V gave up 5 bases and J gave up 2 bases, with 9 bases separating them. The germline CDR1 and CDR2 sequences are SGHTA and FQGTGA. CDR3 sequence (DNA): TGTGCCAGCAGCGCGGGACGGCAAGAGACCCAGTACTTC. Its translation is CASSAGRQETQYF.

The count of this clone is one. Written as DNA, the CDR3 is TGTGCCAGCAGCTTCGGGGGAAATATGAACACTGAAGCTTTCTTT. This codes for CASSFGGNMNTEAFF. The rearrangement links TRBV5-8 to TRBJ1-1, with D possibly matching TRBD1 (5 bases). V lost 2 bases, J lost 0 bases, and 11 bases lay in between. The CDR3 runs to 15 residues. The germline CDR1 and CDR2 sequences are SGHTS and YDEGEE.

Remarks on this clone: One end of the junction varies from germline; a read error may be responsible. The rearrangement uses TRBV6-1 and TRBJ2-1, with 16 bases that match TRBD2. This CDR3 has 15 residues. Germline V gene sequence: CDR1 MNHNS, CDR2 SASEGT. The CDR3 bases are TGTGCCAGCAGTTCCGCCGGGACTAGCGGGGGGGCACAAGTCTTC. Amino acid sequence: CASSSAGTSGGAQVF.

Comments on this clone: The sample has other DNA sequences that encode this CDR3 too. This chain uses TRBV19 with TRBJ1-6, with 9 bases identical to TRBD1. V lost 3 bases, J lost 7 bases, and 1 base stayed unmatched. From germline, CDR1 is LNHDA and CDR2 SQIVND (reference sequence). The CDR3 contains 14 residues. CDR3 DNA: TGTGCCAGTAGTATCGGGACAGGGAATTCACCCCTCCACTTT. It is translated as CASSIGTGNSPLHF.

The chain links TRBV18 to TRBJ1-1, with 9 nucleotides matching TRBD1. J lost 8 bases, V lost 3 bases, and 13 bases had no gene match. The CDR3 sequence is 16 residues long. Germline CDR1 KGHSH, CDR2 LQKENI. The CDR3 DNA follows: TGTGCCAGCTCACCCGATTATGGACAGGGGAACCCCGAAGCTTTCTTT. Its translation is CASSPDYGQGNPEAFF. The full variable domain, with the rest looked up from reference TRBV18 and TRBJ1-1, is NAGVMQNPRHLVRRRGQEARLRCSPMKGHSHVYWYRQLPEEGLKFMVYLQKENIIDESGMPKERFSAEFPKEGPSILRIQQVVRGDSAAYFCASSPDYGQGNPEAFFGQGTRLTVV.

The gene calls are TRBV18 and TRBJ1-5, with TRBD1 as a possible D gene (5 bases). The germline V gene has CDR1 KGHSH and CDR2 LQKENI. The CDR3 loop spans 12 amino acids. Trimming removed 3 bases at V and 5 bases at J, with 5 bases between. The CDR3 loop is CASSPRDQPQHF. DNA for the CDR3: TGTGCCAGCTCACCCAGGGATCAGCCCCAGCATTTT.

The chain combines TRBV15 with TRBJ1-2, with D tentatively TRBD1 (6 bases). CDR1 is LNHNV, CDR2 YYDKDF, per germline (reference sequence). The CDR3 length is 14 residues. The V end lost 5 bases, the J end lost 2 bases, and 12 bases lay between the germline ends. CDR3 in DNA: TGTGCCACCAGCGGGGGCAGATCCAACTATGGCTACACCTTC. Amino acid sequence: CATSGGRSNYGYTF. Filled out from reference TRBV15 and TRBJ1-2, the complete variable domain reads DAMVIQNPRYQVTQFGKPVTLSCSQTLNHNVMYWYQQKSSQAPKLLFHYYDKDFNNEADTPDNFQSRRPNTSFCFLDIRSPGLGDTAMYLCATSGGRSNYGYTFGSGTRLTVV.

The chain recombines TRBV5-1 with TRBJ1-6; D perhaps matches TRBD1 (6 bases). The germline V gene has CDR1 SGHRS and CDR2 YFSETQ. Trimming shortened V by 0 bases and J by 11 bases, and 21 bases separated the two germline ends. This CDR3 is built from 17 residues. In nucleotides, the CDR3 is TGCGCCAGCAGCTTGGGGGGGACAACCTACTCGACCGCACCCCTCCACTTT. Translating it yields CASSLGGTTYSTAPLHF.

The rearrangement uses TRBV28 and TRBJ1-5; D not resolved. Between the trimmed V and J ends, which lost 6 bases and 5 bases, there was a span of 11 bases. The germline gives CDR1 MDHEN, CDR2 SYDVKM. This CDR3 has 13 residues. The CDR3 DNA sequence: TGTGCCAGCAGACACGACGGAGATCAGCCCCAGCATTTT. Translating gives CASRHDGDQPQHF.

The chain joins TRBV14 to TRBJ2-1, with 8 positions matching TRBD2. The V and J ends lost 1 base and 8 bases, in that order; junction bases with no gene match: 10. The CDR3 is 16 amino acids. CDR1 is SGHDN, CDR2 FVKESK, per germline. This chain's CDR3 is CASSQVGPSGSYEQFF. Here the CDR3 DNA reads TGTGCCAGCAGCCAAGTAGGCCCGAGCGGGAGTTATGAGCAGTTCTTC.

The chain recombines TRBV7-9 with TRBJ1-4, with D perhaps matching TRBD1 (6 bases). The V gene lost 1 base and the J gene lost 7 bases, with 10 bases spanning the gap. The germline V gene has CDR1 SEHNR and CDR2 FQNEAQ (reference sequence). The CDR3 length is 14 residues. CDR3: CASSLGQEREKLFF. The CDR3, as DNA: TGTGCCAGCAGCTTAGGACAGGAACGTGAAAAACTGTTTTTT. Looking up the rest from reference TRBV7-9 and TRBJ1-4 gives the full variable domain: DTGVSQNPRHKITKRGQNVTFRCDPISEHNRLYWYRQTLGQGPEFLTYFQNEAQLEKSRLLSDRFSAERPKGSFSTLEIQRTEQGDSAMYLCASSLGQEREKLFFGSGTQLSVL.

The V call is TRBV13, the J call TRBJ2-7; D not resolved. Trimming stripped 6 bases from V and 3 bases from J, with 9 bases between. Germline V gene data show CDR1 as PRHDT and CDR2 as FYEKMQ (reference sequence). This CDR3 has 12 residues. The CDR3 DNA reads TGTGCCAGCAGTACTTTCAACTACGAGCAGTACTTC. Amino acid sequence: CASSTFNYEQYF.

CDR3 sequence reads: CASSYSSPPYPTEAFF. For the CDR3, the DNA is TGTGCCAGCAGTTACTCGAGTCCGCCCTATCCCACTGAAGCTTTCTTT. The chain combines TRBV6-5 with TRBJ1-1; no clear D gene. Per the germline V gene, CDR1 is MNHEY and CDR2 is SVGAGI. Between the trimmed V and J ends, which lost 0 bases and 4 bases, there was a span of 15 bases. This CDR3 contains 16 residues.

This clone was picked up a small number of times. The chain uses TRBV7-9 and TRBJ2-7, with 12 nucleotides matching TRBD1. Per the germline V gene, CDR1 is SEHNR and CDR2 is FQNEAQ (reference sequence). Trimming cost V 5 bases and J 5 bases; bases outside gene matches: 4. The CDR3 spans 14 residues. The CDR3 nucleotides read TGTGCCAGCAGCACGGGACAGGGGGCCCACGAGCAGTACTTC. It specifies CASSTGQGAHEQYF. Complete variable domain (other parts from reference TRBV7-9 and TRBJ2-7): DTGVSQNPRHKITKRGQNVTFRCDPISEHNRLYWYRQTLGQGPEFLTYFQNEAQLEKSRLLSDRFSAERPKGSFSTLEIQRTEQGDSAMYLCASSTGQGAHEQYFGPGTRLTVT.

The V gene is TRBV18, the J gene TRBJ2-7; TRBD1 aligns across 10 bases. V lost 2 bases and J lost 1; bases outside the gene matches: 11. The CDR3 runs 18 residues. Germline V gene sequence: CDR1 KGHSH, CDR2 LQKENI. The CDR3 nucleotides read TGTGCCAGCTCACCAAGGGGGGTCGGGACAGGGGAGTCCTACGAGCAGTACTTC. It is translated as CASSPRGVGTGESYEQYF.